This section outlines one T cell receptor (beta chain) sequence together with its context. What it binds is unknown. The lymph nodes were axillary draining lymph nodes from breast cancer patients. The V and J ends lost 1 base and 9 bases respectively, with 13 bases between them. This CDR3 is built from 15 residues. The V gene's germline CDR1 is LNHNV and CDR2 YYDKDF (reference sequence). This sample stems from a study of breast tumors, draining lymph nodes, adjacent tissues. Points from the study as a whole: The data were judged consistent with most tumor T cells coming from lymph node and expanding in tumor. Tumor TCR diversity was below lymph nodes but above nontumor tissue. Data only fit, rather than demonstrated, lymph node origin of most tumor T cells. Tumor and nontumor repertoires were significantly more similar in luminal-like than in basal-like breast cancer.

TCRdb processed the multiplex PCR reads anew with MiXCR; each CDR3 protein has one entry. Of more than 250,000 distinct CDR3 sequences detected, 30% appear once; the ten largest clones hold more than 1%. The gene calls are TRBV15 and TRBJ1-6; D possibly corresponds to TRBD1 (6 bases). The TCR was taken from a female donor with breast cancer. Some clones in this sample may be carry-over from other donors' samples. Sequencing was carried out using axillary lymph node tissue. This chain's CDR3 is CATSRGEGVGSPLHF. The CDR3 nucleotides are TGTGCCACCAGCAGAGGCGAGGGGGTAGGTTCACCCCTCCACTTT.